The 28 T cell receptor beta chains presented below share a single source sample, sequenced in a study of T-cell memory formation after mild COVID-19. MiXCR, run by TCRdb on the 5' RACE reads, gives a single entry per CDR3 protein. The table lists fewer than 400,000 distinct CDR3 sequences, roughly 15% of them singletons. Sequencing was done on a sample of PBMCs or a T cell subset sorted from them (not recorded which). Every receptor here comes from a man younger than 35 who had mild COVID-19 (a few samples of this study predate the infection). Cell type and time point are not known.

A single count supports this clonotype. The chain carries TRBV6-6 and TRBJ1-2, with TRBD1 identical over 7 bases. CDR1 and CDR2 (germline): MNHNY, SVGAGI (reference sequence). The CDR3 extends over 12 amino acids. CDR3: CAVVGGYYGYTF. In DNA form, the CDR3 reads TGTGCGGTCGTAGGGGGCTACTATGGCTACACCTTC.

The chain combines TRBV6-5 with TRBJ2-3; 9 bases fit TRBD2. Germline CDR1 is MNHEY and CDR2 is SVGAGI. V trimming: 3 bases; J trimming: 6 bases; junction bases outside the gene matches: 10. The CDR3 loop spans 16 amino acids. CDR3 DNA sequence: TGTGCCAGCAGTTATTTTCCCGGCGGGGGGGAGGATACGCAGTATTTT. Translated, it gives CASSYFPGGGEDTQYF.

This clonotype was observed a handful of times. The chain is built from TRBV7-2 and TRBJ2-2; either TRBD1 or TRBD2 may supply D (5 bases each). This CDR3 comprises 14 residues. V was trimmed by 4 bases and J by 6 bases, leaving 12 bases between them. Germline loops: CDR1 SGHTA, CDR2 FQGNSA. The CDR3 loop reads CASSSPRGAGELFF. CDR3 coding DNA: TGTGCCAGCAGCTCGCCCCGGGGCGCCGGGGAGCTGTTTTTT.

This clonotype was observed many times. The chain joins TRBV7-2 to TRBJ1-2, with D possibly TRBD1 on 6 matching bases. The CDR3 has 14 amino acids. CDR1 SGHTA and CDR2 FQGNSA come from the germline V gene. Trimming pared 5 bases from V and 7 bases from J, leaving 17 bases between. The DNA of the CDR3 is TGTGCCAGCAGCAACGGACAGCGGACTAGTGGCTACACCTTC. Translation gives CASSNGQRTSGYTF.

The CDR3 DNA reads TGTGCCAGCAGCTCCGGACTAGCTGGTGAGCAGTACTTC. It translates to CASSSGLAGEQYF. This chain connects TRBV7-3 to TRBJ2-7; 8 positions match TRBD2. V was pared by 4 bases and J by 7 bases, with 6 bases of the junction left unmatched. The length of the CDR3 is 13 residues. Germline V CDR1 and CDR2: SGHTA, FQGTGA.

The chain joins TRBV13 to TRBJ2-5; 8 nucleotides line up with TRBD2. CDR1 PRHDT and CDR2 FYEKMQ come from the germline V gene (reference sequence). The length of the CDR3 is 14 residues. Trimming removed 5 bases from V and 3 bases from J; junction bases left unmatched: 5. The CDR3 reads CASSPSAGEETQYF. CDR3 in DNA: TGTGCCAGCAGCCCCTCAGCGGGGGAAGAGACCCAGTACTTC.

The chain has TRBV7-8 and TRBJ2-7; 9 nucleotides line up with TRBD1. The CDR3 is made up of 14 amino acids. J lost 0 bases, V lost 7 bases, and 4 bases had no gene match. The germline gives CDR1 SGHVS, CDR2 FQNEAQ. For the CDR3, the DNA is TGTGCCAGCACCCGGACAGGGGTCTCCTACGAGCAGTACTTC. This encodes CASTRTGVSYEQYF.

V is TRBV29-1 and J is TRBJ2-3, with TRBD1 as a possible D gene (6 bases). Germline V gives CDR1 SQVTM, CDR2 ANQGSEA. V dropped 8 bases and J dropped 5 bases, with 14 bases sitting between them. The CDR3 contains 12 residues. The CDR3 protein is CSSHPGQDTQYF. CDR3 bases: TGCAGCTCTCACCCGGGACAAGATACGCAGTATTTT.

Only a few counts were recorded for this clonotype. The chain uses TRBV25-1 and TRBJ2-3, with TRBD1 as a possible D gene (5 bases). V lost 3 bases to trimming and J lost 0 bases, with 7 bases between them. The CDR3 loop spans 14 amino acids. Germline lookup yields CDR1 MGHDK and CDR2 SYGVNS. The CDR3 protein is CASSDGHSTDTQYF. The CDR3 DNA follows: TGTGCCAGCAGTGACGGACATAGCACAGATACGCAGTATTTT.

The gene calls are TRBV19 and TRBJ1-5; D not resolved. The ends were cut back, 5 bases at V and 7 bases at J, with 15 bases in the middle. CDR1 and CDR2 from the germline V gene are LNHDA and SQIVND (reference sequence). This CDR3 contains 14 residues. CDR3 in amino acids: CASSGSGRIQPQHF. The CDR3 DNA is TGTGCCAGTAGTGGGTCGGGGAGGATCCAGCCCCAGCATTTT.

This clonotype was observed a few times. The chain recombines TRBV10-3 with TRBJ1-2; a possible D gene is TRBD1 (6 bases). V lost 2 bases and J 8 bases, leaving 12 bases between the germline ends. This CDR3 is 13 amino acids long. Looked up from germline, CDR1 is ENHRY and CDR2 is SYGVKD. The CDR3 DNA sequence: TGTGCCATCAGTGAGAACAGGGACGTCGGCTACACCTTC. Translation gives CAISENRDVGYTF.

This clonotype was detected only a few times. The gene calls are TRBV12-3 or TRBV12-4 and TRBJ1-1; the D is unclear. CDR3 length: 16 amino acids. V lost 2 bases to trimming and J lost 8 bases, with 21 bases between them. The CDR3 sequence: CASSLISNPAGPEAFF. CDR3 DNA sequence: TGTGCCAGCAGTTTAATCAGTAACCCGGCCGGACCGGAAGCTTTCTTT.

There are many counts of this clonotype. At one boundary the junction diverges from the germline segment, which might be a read error. The CDR3 here is CASSFGQGTDTQYF. The CDR3 DNA is TGCGCCAGCAGCTTCGGGCAGGGGACAGATACGCAGTATTTT. The chain recombines TRBV7-3 with TRBJ2-3, with a weak D call TRBD1 (6 bases). The CDR3 contains 14 residues. The V gene's germline CDR1 is SGHTA and CDR2 FQGTGA.

V and J are TRBV9 and TRBJ1-2; D perhaps matches TRBD1 (6 bases). Trimming stripped 0 bases from V and 4 bases from J, with 19 bases between. Germline CDR1 is SGDLS and CDR2 is YYNGEE. This CDR3 comprises 17 residues. CDR3 coding DNA: TGTGCCAGCAGCGTAGATCTTGACAGGCCGCGGCCCTATGGCTACACCTTC. This translates into CASSVDLDRPRPYGYTF.

A few counts support this clonotype. V gene TRBV10-3 combines with J gene TRBJ2-5; D is possibly TRBD2 (5 bases). Trimming took 3 bases from V and 1 from J, leaving 9 bases between them. There are 14 residues in the CDR3. The germline gives CDR1 ENHRY, CDR2 SYGVKD. CDR3: CAISDPGFQETQYF. CDR3 nucleotide sequence: TGTGCCATCAGTGACCCGGGATTCCAAGAGACCCAGTACTTC.

The V and J genes are TRBV15 and TRBJ1-1; no reliable D call. This CDR3 has 15 residues. The V end was cut by 5 bases, the J end by 0 bases, with 13 bases between. Germline assignment: CDR1 LNHNV and CDR2 YYDKDF (reference sequence). The CDR3 DNA is TGTGCCACCAGCCCAGATTGGGCAGTGAACACTGAAGCTTTCTTT. Encoded protein: CATSPDWAVNTEAFF.

V usage is TRBV7-8 and J usage is TRBJ2-7; no reliable D call. Germline CDR1 SGHVS, CDR2 FQNEAQ. The CDR3 covers 11 residues. Trimming shortened V by 2 bases and J by 5 bases, and 4 bases separated the two germline ends. In nucleotides, the CDR3 is TGTGCCAGCAGCTTAAACAACGAGCAGTACTTC. Protein sequence: CASSLNNEQYF.

The rearrangement links TRBV28 to TRBJ1-5; 9 bases are a match to TRBD1. V lost 4 bases and J lost 5; bases outside the gene matches: 6. The CDR3 length is 15 residues. From germline, CDR1 is MDHEN and CDR2 SYDVKM. The CDR3 spells CASSSGTGKHQPQHF. The CDR3 nucleotides are TGTGCCAGCAGTTCCGGGACAGGGAAACATCAGCCCCAGCATTTT. Variable domain in full (rest from reference TRBV28 and TRBJ1-5): DVKVTQSSRYLVKRTGEKVFLECVQDMDHENMFWYRQDPGLGLRLIYFSYDVKMKEKGDIPEGYSVSREKKERFSLILESASTNQTSMYLCASSSGTGKHQPQHFGDGTRLSIL.

V is TRBV7-2 and J is TRBJ2-1; the D gene is possibly TRBD1 (7 bases). V lost 5 bases, J lost 2 bases, and 16 bases lay in between. The CDR3 totals 16 residues. Germline CDR1 reads SGHTA; CDR2 reads FQGNSA. CDR3 coding DNA: TGTGCCAGCAGCCCTCGTGGAGGGACAGCCTACAATGAGCAGTTCTTC. It is translated as CASSPRGGTAYNEQFF. The whole variable domain, remainder taken from reference TRBV7-2 and TRBJ2-1, is GAGVSQSPSNKVTEKGKDVELRCDPISGHTALYWYRQSLGQGLEFLIYFQGNSAPDKSGLPSDRFSAERTGGSVSTLTIQRTQQEDSAVYLCASSPRGGTAYNEQFFGPGTRLTVL.

The chain couples TRBV7-9 to TRBJ1-2, with D perhaps matching TRBD1 (6 bases). V was clipped by 5 bases and J by 7 bases, with 17 bases between them. Germline assignment: CDR1 SEHNR and CDR2 FQNEAQ (reference sequence). The CDR3 length is 14 residues. The CDR3 region has the DNA TGTGCCAGCAGCCCAGGGGTTTCCCCAAGTGGCTACACCTTC. Its protein is CASSPGVSPSGYTF.

The gene calls are TRBV24-1 and TRBJ2-1; the match to TRBD1 covers 7 bases. V lost 4 bases, J lost 9 bases, and 5 bases stayed unmatched. Germline V gene sequence: CDR1 KGHDR, CDR2 SFDVKD. This CDR3 is 13 amino acids long. The CDR3: CATSDPGTVEQFF. As DNA, the CDR3 is TGTGCCACCAGTGACCCGGGGACAGTTGAGCAGTTCTTC.

This chain connects TRBV6-5 to TRBJ2-1, with TRBD1 identical over 8 bases. The germline CDR1 and CDR2 sequences are MNHEY and SVGAGI. The length of the CDR3 is 14 residues. V was pared by 5 bases and J by 8 bases, with 8 bases of the junction left unmatched. Here the CDR3 reads CASSTGGPPDEQFF. Here the CDR3 DNA reads TGTGCCAGCAGTACAGGGGGTCCCCCAGATGAGCAGTTCTTC.

This clonotype was recorded a few times. The chain couples TRBV12-3 or TRBV12-4 to TRBJ2-1, with 11 bases that match TRBD2. This CDR3 has 15 residues. V was pared by 3 bases and J by 5 bases, with 3 bases of the junction left unmatched. CDR3 in DNA: TGTGCCAGCAGTTTCCTAGCGGGGGGCCACAATGAGCAGTTCTTC. This encodes CASSFLAGGHNEQFF.

This clonotype was seen a handful of times. The chain has TRBV12-3 or TRBV12-4 and TRBJ1-6, with D hard to call. The CDR3 has 14 residues. V lost 6 bases to trimming and J lost 6 bases, with 12 bases between them. For the CDR3, the DNA is TGTGCCAGCAGAGCCTTGGACCCTAATTCACCCCTCCACTTT. This sequence encodes CASRALDPNSPLHF.

This clonotype was recorded many times. The CDR3 sequence: CASRGLAGNTDTQYF. CDR3 nucleotide sequence: TGTGCCAGCAGGGGACTAGCGGGGAATACAGATACGCAGTATTTT. This chain joins TRBV7-2 and TRBJ2-3; TRBD2 agrees at 13 bases. The CDR3 has 15 amino acids. V lost 6 bases and J lost 3; bases outside the gene matches: 3. CDR1 SGHTA and CDR2 FQGNSA come from the germline V gene.

V gene TRBV7-2 combines with J gene TRBJ2-1; D is undetermined. Trimming shortened V by 3 bases and J by 8 bases, and 5 bases separated the two germline ends. The CDR3 extends over 11 amino acids. CDR1 is SGHTA, CDR2 FQGNSA, per germline. The CDR3 spells CASSFFHEQFF. CDR3 DNA: TGTGCCAGCAGCTTTTTCCATGAGCAGTTCTTC. Full variable domain (outside the CDR3, taken from reference TRBV7-2 and TRBJ2-1): GAGVSQSPSNKVTEKGKDVELRCDPISGHTALYWYRQSLGQGLEFLIYFQGNSAPDKSGLPSDRFSAERTGGSVSTLTIQRTQQEDSAVYLCASSFFHEQFFGPGTRLTVL.

The chain carries TRBV20-1 and TRBJ2-1, with TRBD1 identical over 7 bases. V lost 4 bases to trimming and J lost 9 bases; unmatched junction nucleotides: 12. Germline V lookup: CDR1 DFQATT, CDR2 SNEGSKA (reference sequence). The CDR3 extends over 14 amino acids. For the CDR3, the DNA is TGCAGTGCTAACGATCCGGGACAGCTACGTGAGCAGTTCTTC. This translates into CSANDPGQLREQFF.

The chain combines TRBV6-2 or TRBV6-3 with TRBJ2-7; 9 positions agree with TRBD1. The V and J ends lost 2 bases and 4 bases, in that order; junction bases with no gene match: 3. CDR3 length equals 14 residues. The germline gives CDR1 MNHEY, CDR2 SVGEGT. The CDR3 DNA sequence: TGTGCCAGCAGTTACCCCGGACAGGGGTACGAGCAGTACGTC. Its translation: CASSYPGQGYEQYV.